Below are 8 T cell receptor beta chains sequenced from a single sample in a study of T cells in Graves' hyperthyroidism and ophthalmopathy. Amplification yielded TCR beta CDR3 regions, with RNA transcripts as the source. HTBI primers drove first-round RT-PCR of the TCR CDR3. TCRdb re-called the multiplex PCR reads through MiXCR, storing one row per CDR3 protein. The table shows approximately 610,000 distinct CDR3 sequences, with about 15% occurring only once. The sequenced material came from blood. The source of these receptors is a woman in her 40s with Graves' ophthalmopathy.

This clonotype turned up a few times. The CDR3: CASSQENRVYEQYF. DNA for the CDR3: TGTGCCAGCAGCCAAGAGAACAGGGTATACGAGCAGTACTTC. The chain is built from TRBV3-1 and TRBJ2-7; possibly TRBD1 for D (6 bases). Germline CDR1 and CDR2: LGHDT and YNNKEL (reference sequence). V was trimmed by 0 bases and J by 4 bases, leaving 10 bases between them. The CDR3 runs to 14 residues.

With regard to this clonotype: A read error may account for a junction end that differs from germline. This chain connects TRBV9 to TRBJ1-1; the D is unclear. This CDR3 region has 14 residues. Germline-derived CDR1 and CDR2 are SGDLS and YYNGEE. The CDR3 DNA reads TGTGCCAGCAGCGTAGGGATCATGAACACTGAAGCTTCCTTT. Its protein is CASSVGIMNTEASF.

The chain links TRBV6-1 to TRBJ2-2; D is tentatively TRBD1 or TRBD2 (5 bases each). The CDR3 is 14 amino acids. CDR1 and CDR2 from the germline V gene are MNHNS and SASEGT. V was clipped by 6 bases and J by 6 bases, with 14 bases between them. The CDR3 region has the DNA TGTGCCAGCAGCCTACTAGGGACCTCCGGGGAGCTGTTTTTT. Its translation: CASSLLGTSGELFF.

This clonotype has at least ten counts. This chain links TRBV7-8 with TRBJ1-5; weak D call: TRBD1 (6 bases). The ends were cut back, 5 bases at V and 4 bases at J, with 12 bases in the middle. Germline V CDR1 and CDR2: SGHVS, FQNEAQ. CDR3 size: 14 residues. The CDR3: CASSHRTVNQPQHF. Written as DNA, the CDR3 is TGTGCCAGCAGCCATCGGACAGTGAATCAGCCCCAGCATTTT.

The chain employs TRBV6-1 and TRBJ1-2; no clear D. The V end lost 3 bases, the J end lost 4 bases, and 15 bases lay between the germline ends. The CDR3 loop spans 15 amino acids. Germline CDR1 MNHNS, CDR2 SASEGT. The CDR3 bases are TGTGCCAGCAGTGACCTAGACGGAGACACCTATGGCTACACCTTC. As protein: CASSDLDGDTYGYTF.

This clonotype was seen at least ten times. CDR3 sequence: CASTLPAPYEQYF. The CDR3 nucleotides read TGTGCCAGCACCCTCCCGGCTCCATACGAGCAGTACTTC. The chain couples TRBV6-2 or TRBV6-3 to TRBJ2-7; D ambiguous. Looked up from germline, CDR1 is MNHEY and CDR2 is SVGEGT. The CDR3 spans 13 residues. V was clipped by 7 bases and J by 4 bases, with 14 bases between them.

This clonotype was seen repeatedly, ten times or more. V and J are TRBV6-1 and TRBJ2-5, with D unclear. Germline loops: CDR1 MNHNS, CDR2 SASEGT. This CDR3 has 12 residues. Between the trimmed V and J ends, which lost 6 bases and 7 bases, there was a span of 12 bases. The CDR3 region is CASSSTSGTQYF. DNA of the CDR3: TGTGCCAGCAGCAGTACCTCAGGGACCCAGTACTTC.

This clonotype was counted many times. This CDR3 reads CASILAGDGYEQYF. The CDR3 DNA follows: TGTGCCAGCATCCTAGCGGGAGACGGCTACGAGCAGTACTTC. The V call is TRBV28, the J call TRBJ2-7; 10 bases match TRBD2. Germline-derived CDR1 and CDR2 are MDHEN and SYDVKM. V lost 7 bases and J lost 3; bases outside the gene matches: 6. The CDR3 runs to 14 residues.